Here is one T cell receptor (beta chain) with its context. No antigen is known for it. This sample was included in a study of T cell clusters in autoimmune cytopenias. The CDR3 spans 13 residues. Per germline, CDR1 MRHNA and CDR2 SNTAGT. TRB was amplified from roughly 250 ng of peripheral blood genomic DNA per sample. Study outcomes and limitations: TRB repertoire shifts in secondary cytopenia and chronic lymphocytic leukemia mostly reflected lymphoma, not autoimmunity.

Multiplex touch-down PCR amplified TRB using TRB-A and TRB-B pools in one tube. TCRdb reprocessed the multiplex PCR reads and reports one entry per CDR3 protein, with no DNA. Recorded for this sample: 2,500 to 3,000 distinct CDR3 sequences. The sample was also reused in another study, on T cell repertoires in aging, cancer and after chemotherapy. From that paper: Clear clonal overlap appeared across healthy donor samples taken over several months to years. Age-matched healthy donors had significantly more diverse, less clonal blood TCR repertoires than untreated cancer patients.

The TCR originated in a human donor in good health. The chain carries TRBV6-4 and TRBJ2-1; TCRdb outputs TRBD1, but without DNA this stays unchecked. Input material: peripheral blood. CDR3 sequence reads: CASSAGTNNEQFF.